The 22 T cell receptor beta chains reported below all come from one sample, sequenced in a study of T cell clusters in autoimmune cytopenias. TRB was amplified from about 260 ng of peripheral blood genomic DNA per sample. TRB rearrangements were amplified by touch-down multiplex PCR with mixed TRB-A/B primers. With the multiplex PCR reads reprocessed, TCRdb shows one record per CDR3 protein and no DNA. This table lists more than 3,000 distinct CDR3 sequences. Source material: peripheral blood. The receptors were gathered from a human donor with an autoimmune cytopenia or autoimmune hepatitis (not recorded which).

The chain combines TRBV13 with TRBJ2-5; TCRdb indicates TRBD1, and absent DNA this call remains unverified. This CDR3 contains 15 residues. Germline V gene data show CDR1 as PRHDT and CDR2 as FYEKMQ (reference sequence). The CDR3 loop reads CASSAGTGPAETQYF.

Frequency places this clonotype as medium-sized. The gene calls are TRBV5-4 and TRBJ2-1; there is no DNA to check the TCRdb D call of TRBD1. CDR1 is SGHNT and CDR2 is YYREEE in the germline V gene (reference sequence). This CDR3 comprises 15 residues. The CDR3 sequence is CASSLEQGKGGEQFF.

This clonotype is medium-sized by frequency. The chain is built from TRBV6-6 and TRBJ1-2; lacking DNA, the TRBD1 call made by TCRdb goes unchecked. CDR1 MNHNY and CDR2 SVGAGI come from the germline V gene (reference sequence). This CDR3 region has 13 residues. CDR3 loop: CASSSDRNYGYTF.

This clonotype ranks as medium-sized (0.01 to 0.1%) in terms of frequency. The CDR3 loop is CAWRHSDRGQPQHF. This chain uses TRBV30 with TRBJ1-5; TCRdb's D gene call, TRBD1, goes unchecked for lack of DNA. The CDR3 has 14 amino acids. From germline, CDR1 is GTSNPN and CDR2 SVGIG (reference sequence).

Frequency places this clonotype as medium-sized. The rearrangement joins TRBV19 to TRBJ1-5. This CDR3 is built from 13 residues. From germline, CDR1 is LNHDA and CDR2 SQIVND (reference sequence). The CDR3: CASSSGPPVAQHF.

This clonotype is classed as medium-sized by frequency. The V gene is TRBV6-2 or TRBV6-3, the J gene TRBJ2-6. Per the germline V gene, CDR1 is MNHEY and CDR2 is SVGEGT. This CDR3 is 15 amino acids long. CDR3 in amino acids: CASSYTGTGANVLTF.

This clonotype ranks as medium-sized (0.01 to 0.1%) in terms of frequency. V usage is TRBV6-5 and J usage is TRBJ1-3; no DNA is available, so the TRBD1 call from TCRdb remains unchecked. The CDR3 is 16 residues long. In germline, CDR1 is MNHEY, CDR2 SVGAGI. The CDR3 sequence is CASSRDRTSSGNTIYF.

The chain has TRBV12-3 or TRBV12-4 and TRBJ2-3; TCRdb outputs TRBD1, but without DNA this stays unchecked. This CDR3 contains 13 residues. CDR3 region: CASGIGGASTQYF.

The chain couples TRBV5-1 to TRBJ1-2. CDR3 length: 15 residues. Per germline, CDR1 SGHRS and CDR2 YFSETQ. The CDR3: CASTLDQTEIYGYTF. Full variable domain (remainder filled in from reference TRBV5-1 and TRBJ1-2): KAGVTQTPRYLIKTRGQQVTLSCSPISGHRSVSWYQQTPGQGLQFLFEYFSETQRNKGNFPGRFSGRQFSNSRSEMNVSTLELGDSALYLCASTLDQTEIYGYTFGSGTRLTVV.

This clonotype registers medium-sized by frequency. V is TRBV30 and J is TRBJ2-5; TCRdb calls TRBD1, which cannot be checked without DNA. The CDR3 sequence is 12 residues long. The germline V gene encodes CDR1 GTSNPN and CDR2 SVGIG (reference sequence). The CDR3 region is CAWKDRGETQYF.

This rearrangement joins TRBV11-1 to TRBJ2-2; TCRdb lists TRBD1, though no DNA is available to test this call. Germline V gene lookup returns CDR1 SGHAT and CDR2 FQDESV (reference sequence). This CDR3 has 15 amino acids. CDR3 amino acids: CASSLTGGFTGELFF.

V usage is TRBV4-3 and J usage is TRBJ2-2; absent DNA, TCRdb's TRBD1 call cannot be checked. The CDR3 is 17 residues long. Germline assignment: CDR1 LGHNA and CDR2 YSLEER. CDR3 in amino acids: CASSQGWGGVLSGELFF.

This clonotype is classed as medium-sized by frequency. The chain links TRBV7-6 to TRBJ2-3; TCRdb reports TRBD1, a call that lacks DNA to check it against. The CDR3 extends over 15 amino acids. Germline assignment: CDR1 SGHVS and CDR2 FNYEAQ. The CDR3 is CASSLVGGAPDTQYF.

Judged by frequency, this clonotype is medium-sized (0.01 to 0.1%). The V gene is TRBV6-5, the J gene TRBJ2-3; the TRBD2 assignment by TCRdb is unverifiable without DNA. Germline assignment: CDR1 MNHEY and CDR2 SVGAGI. CDR3 length equals 16 residues. CDR3 amino acids: CASSPPGEAPPDTQYF.

V and J are TRBV7-2 and TRBJ2-3. The CDR3 loop spans 16 amino acids. The germline V gene has CDR1 SGHTA and CDR2 FQGNSA. The CDR3 loop is CASSPRSSSGTDTQYF. Full variable domain (missing parts from reference TRBV7-2 and TRBJ2-3): GAGVSQSPSNKVTEKGKDVELRCDPISGHTALYWYRQSLGQGLEFLIYFQGNSAPDKSGLPSDRFSAERTGGSVSTLTIQRTQQEDSAVYLCASSPRSSSGTDTQYFGPGTRLTVL.

By frequency, this clonotype registers medium-sized. The gene calls are TRBV6-1 and TRBJ2-4; TCRdb's D call of TRBD2 is untestable without DNA. Per the germline V gene, CDR1 is MNHNS and CDR2 is SASEGT. The CDR3 loop spans 16 amino acids. The CDR3 here is CASSEARDGNTNIQYF.

Frequency places this clonotype as medium-sized (0.01 to 0.1%). The chain carries TRBV6-1 and TRBJ2-7; without DNA, the TCRdb call of TRBD1 cannot be checked. This CDR3 has 14 residues. CDR1 and CDR2 (germline): MNHNS, SASEGT. The chain's CDR3 is CASISGRGTYEQYF.

This chain joins TRBV11-1 and TRBJ2-1; TCRdb calls TRBD1, which cannot be checked without DNA. This CDR3 is 12 amino acids long. In germline, CDR1 is SGHAT, CDR2 FQDESV (reference sequence). The CDR3 sequence: CASSQQGDEQFF. Full variable domain (remainder filled in from reference TRBV11-1 and TRBJ2-1): EAEVAQSPRYKITEKSQAVAFWCDPISGHATLYWYRQILGQGPELLVQFQDESVVDDSQLPKDRFSAERLKGVDSTLKIQPAELGDSAMYLCASSQQGDEQFFGPGTRLTVL.

J is TRBJ2-7 and V is TRBV5-1; the D call of TRBD1 rests on TCRdb alone, since no DNA is present to check it. The germline gives CDR1 SGHRS, CDR2 YFSETQ. The CDR3 is 15 residues long. CDR3 in amino acids: CASSAGQGSFHEQYF.

The genes are TRBV7-2 and TRBJ1-1. CDR1 and CDR2 (germline): SGHTA, FQGNSA. This CDR3 spans 13 amino acids. The CDR3 loop is CASSTHWNTEAFF.

The chain joins TRBV20-1 to TRBJ1-1. Germline CDR1 DFQATT, CDR2 SNEGSKA (reference sequence). The CDR3 extends over 15 amino acids. CDR3 sequence reads: CSARGGEGSNTEAFF.

Judged by frequency, this clonotype is medium-sized (0.01 to 0.1%). The chain has TRBV6-1 and TRBJ1-3. Germline assignment: CDR1 MNHNS and CDR2 SASEGT. This CDR3 has 14 residues. This chain's CDR3 is CASSGYDSGNTIYF.